A single sample gave rise to the 6 T cell receptor beta chains below, sequenced in a study of cytomegalovirus exposure and HLA in healthy donors. The method was immunoSEQ multiplex PCR; TCRdb's version includes in-frame clones alone and lacks a portion of them. The sample has about 82,000 clones, 93% seen once. Sequenced: PBMCs. The receptor source for this set is a man younger than 30 in good health and CMV-seronegative.

This chain connects TRBV21-1 to TRBJ2-3; the table assigns TRBD2, which was not confirmed against the DNA. TRBV21-1 is a pseudogene segment. The CDR3 contains 12 residues. The CDR3 here is CASSKVRDTQYF. The CDR3 DNA reads as TGTGCCAGCAGCAAAGTGAGAGATACGCAGTATTTT.

The V call is TRBV4-3, the J call TRBJ2-7, with 9 bases matching TRBD1. Trimming took 1 base from V and 4 from J; bases not matched to a gene: 20. The CDR3 contains 20 residues. Germline V CDR1 and CDR2: LGHNA, YSLEER. The CDR3: CASSQVLILSGDRGEYEQYF. The DNA of the CDR3 is TGCGCCAGCAGCCAAGTACTAATCCTTTCCGGAGACAGGGGGGAGTACGAGCAGTACTTC.

This chain joins TRBV27 and TRBJ1-2, with 7 positions matching TRBD1. This CDR3 contains 13 residues. The V and J ends lost 5 bases and 8 bases, in that order; junction bases with no gene match: 8. Per germline, CDR1 MNHEY and CDR2 SMNVEV (reference sequence). The CDR3 here is CASSPSDRWGYTF. The CDR3, as DNA: TGTGCCAGCAGTCCTTCGGACAGGTGGGGCTACACCTTC.

The CDR3 sequence: CASSGQGRETQYF. CDR3 bases: TGCGCCAGCAGCGGACAGGGTCGAGAGACCCAGTACTTC. This rearrangement joins TRBV5-1 to TRBJ2-5; 8 bases are shared with TRBD1. The V and J ends lost 4 bases and 4 bases, in that order; junction bases with no gene match: 3. The CDR3 runs to 13 residues. CDR1 and CDR2 from the germline V gene are SGHRS and YFSETQ.

The chain employs TRBV27 and TRBJ1-1; TRBD1 might be the D (6 bases). V was clipped by 5 bases and J by 8 bases, with 18 bases between them. The CDR3 spans 14 residues. CDR1 is MNHEY and CDR2 is SMNVEV in the germline V gene (reference sequence). The CDR3 region has the DNA TGTGCCAGCAGTATGGAGACCAGGGGTGCCGAAGCTTTCTTT. Residues: CASSMETRGAEAFF.

The gene calls are TRBV14 and TRBJ1-1; TRBD1 matches at 7 bases. V was clipped by 6 bases and J by 3 bases; unmatched bases: 13. The CDR3 runs 16 residues. Per the germline V gene, CDR1 is SGHDN and CDR2 is FVKESK. The CDR3 is CASRQNPGTVDTEAFF. The CDR3 region has the DNA TGTGCCAGCAGACAAAATCCCGGGACAGTAGACACTGAAGCTTTCTTT.